Each of the 16 T cell receptor beta chains below was sequenced from the same sample in a study of blood T cells in healthy people across ages. A second roughly 6 to 11 cycle PCR used barcoded and J-beta primers. TCRdb processed the 5' RACE reads anew with MiXCR; each CDR3 protein has one entry. This table has 850,000 to 950,000 distinct CDR3 sequences, 29% appearing once. Sequenced: blood. Receptor source: a woman of 80 years or more in good health.

This clonotype came up many times. The chain employs TRBV7-2 and TRBJ2-3, with D possibly TRBD2 on 6 matching bases. The germline gives CDR1 SGHTA, CDR2 FQGNSA. The germline V and J ends were trimmed by 0 bases and 0 bases, with 13 bases remaining between them. This CDR3 is built from 17 residues. In DNA form, the CDR3 reads TGTGCCAGCAGCTTAGCCCCCCTAGCGACTAGCACAGATACGCAGTATTTT. It yields the protein CASSLAPLATSTDTQYF.

This clonotype was recorded a few times. The CDR3 nucleotides are TGTGCCAGCAGTTACCCGCCTAGGGCAGGGGTGGATGGCTACACCTTC. Its translation is CASSYPPRAGVDGYTF. The J gene is TRBJ1-2, the V gene TRBV6-2 or TRBV6-3, with D maybe TRBD1 (6 bases). The CDR3 covers 16 residues. With 2 bases removed from V and 6 bases from J, the gap between germline ends came to 19 bases. Germline CDR1 reads MNHEY; CDR2 reads SVGEGT.

This clonotype has a single count. It may be a read error: a sequence one base away is much more abundant. The V gene is TRBV28, the J gene TRBJ2-5; 9 nucleotides line up with TRBD1. The J call is doubtful: the DNA matches TRBJ2-7 better. The CDR3 sequence is 18 residues long. From germline, CDR1 is MDHEN and CDR2 SYDVKM. The CDR3 region is CASRGTGGLRPSVHEQYF. As DNA, the CDR3 is TGTGCCAGCAGGGGTACAGGGGGCCTTCGCCCTTCGGTCCACGAGCAGTACTTC.

This clonotype was seen repeatedly, ten times or more. The genes are TRBV5-5 and TRBJ2-3; 10 bases are shared with TRBD2. From germline, CDR1 is SGHKS and CDR2 YYEKEE (reference sequence). The trim removed 3 bases at V and 4 bases at J, leaving 5 bases unmatched. CDR3 length: 15 amino acids. CDR3 bases: TGTGCCAGCAGCTACGGGACTAGCGCCTCAGATACGCAGTATTTT. Its protein product is CASSYGTSASDTQYF.

Concerning this clonotype: A much larger clone is a single base away; this may be a read error. The chain is built from TRBV7-2 and TRBJ1-1; D perhaps matches TRBD1 (6 bases). Germline CDR1 is SGHTA and CDR2 is FQGNSA. The CDR3 extends over 14 amino acids. Trimming removed 6 bases from V and 4 bases from J, with 15 bases in between. The chain's CDR3 is CASSFTGRSTEAFF. In DNA, the CDR3 is TGTGCCAGCAGTTTCACAGGGAGGAGCACTGAAGCTTTCTTT.

This clonotype was seen at least ten times. The gene calls are TRBV12-3 or TRBV12-4 and TRBJ2-5; 9 nucleotides line up with TRBD1. Trimming took 6 bases from V and 2 from J; bases not matched to a gene: 7. There are 15 residues in the CDR3. CDR3 sequence reads: CASSRRTGDQETQYF. For the CDR3, the DNA is TGTGCCAGCAGCCGAAGGACAGGGGATCAAGAGACCCAGTACTTC.

The chain uses TRBV9 and TRBJ1-6; D gene uncertain. V shed 5 bases and J shed 0 bases, with 12 bases lying between them. The CDR3 runs 16 residues. The germline CDR1 and CDR2 sequences are SGDLS and YYNGEE. This CDR3 reads CASSPDGASYNSPLHF. CDR3 nucleotide sequence: TGTGCCAGCAGTCCGGACGGAGCCTCCTATAATTCACCCCTCCACTTT.

The J gene is TRBJ2-5, the V gene TRBV25-1, with D perhaps matching TRBD1 (5 bases). The CDR3 sequence is 15 residues long. V lost 4 bases and J 4 bases, leaving 16 bases between the germline ends. Germline V gene lookup returns CDR1 MGHDK and CDR2 SYGVNS. The CDR3 region has the DNA TGTGCCAGCAGTGGAGAGCTCCTAAGGGGAGAGACCCAGTACTTC. This gives the protein CASSGELLRGETQYF.

This chain connects TRBV2 to TRBJ1-2; possibly TRBD1 for D (6 bases). Germline V gene sequence: CDR1 SNHLY, CDR2 FYNNEI. The germline V and J ends were trimmed by 8 bases and 8 bases, with 21 bases remaining between them. CDR3 size: 14 residues. The DNA for the CDR3 is TGTGCCAGCGTGAGGGGGTCCCCCCGCTGGGGCTACACCTTC. It encodes CASVRGSPRWGYTF.

The chain links TRBV20-1 to TRBJ2-3; no reliable D call. V lost 1 base and J lost 0, with 8 bases in between. CDR1 is DFQATT, CDR2 SNEGSKA, per germline (reference sequence). The CDR3 spans 14 residues. The CDR3 here is CSARVVGSTDTQYF. The DNA of the CDR3 is TGCAGTGCTAGAGTGGTCGGAAGCACAGATACGCAGTATTTT.

This chain joins TRBV2 and TRBJ2-1, with TRBD1 matching over 7 bases. The CDR3 length is 14 residues. CDR1 is SNHLY and CDR2 is FYNNEI in the germline V gene. V shed 3 bases, J shed 5 bases, and the junction held 4 bases outside the gene matches. CDR3: CASSDRTGHNEQFF. CDR3 bases: TGTGCCAGCAGTGATAGGACAGGACACAATGAGCAGTTCTTC.

This chain connects TRBV6-5 to TRBJ1-1, with D perhaps TRBD1 (6 bases). CDR3 length: 15 residues. The V end lost 5 bases, the J end lost 4 bases, and 17 bases lay between the germline ends. CDR1 and CDR2 from the germline V gene are MNHEY and SVGAGI. This CDR3 is CASSLRQASTTEAFF. The DNA for the CDR3 is TGTGCCAGCAGTCTTCGACAGGCGTCGACCACTGAAGCTTTCTTT.

V and J are TRBV7-2 and TRBJ2-2, with 12 bases identical to TRBD2. CDR3 length: 20 residues. V lost 4 bases to trimming and J lost 4 bases; unmatched junction nucleotides: 16. Germline lookup yields CDR1 SGHTA and CDR2 FQGNSA. CDR3 DNA: TGTGCCAGCAGCTCGAGATGGACTAGCGGGGCGGCTGTTAGCACCGGGGAGCTGTTTTTT. Its translation is CASSSRWTSGAAVSTGELFF.

This clonotype was detected many times. This sequence joins TRBV7-2 and TRBJ2-7; 9 positions match TRBD2. Germline trimming cut 1 base from V and 2 bases from J; bases unmatched to any gene: 9. The V gene's germline CDR1 is SGHTA and CDR2 FQGNSA. The length of the CDR3 is 17 residues. CDR3 bases: TGTGCCAGCAGCTTAGATCTTCTAGCGGGGTTCCCCTACGAGCAGTACTTC. Translated: CASSLDLLAGFPYEQYF.

The J gene is TRBJ1-1, the V gene TRBV6-6; D may be TRBD1 (6 bases). Germline values: CDR1 MNHNY, CDR2 SVGAGI (reference sequence). This CDR3 has 13 residues. V was clipped by 2 bases and J by 6 bases, with 10 bases between them. DNA for the CDR3: TGTGCCAGCAGTTACGTGGCAGGGGCTGAAGCTTTCTTT. Protein product: CASSYVAGAEAFF.

This sequence joins TRBV20-1 and TRBJ2-3; 7 bases line up with TRBD1. CDR1 and CDR2 from the germline V gene are DFQATT and SNEGSKA (reference sequence). The V gene end was trimmed by 4 bases and the J gene end by 8 bases; junction bases not matched to a gene: 15. The CDR3 has 15 amino acids. This CDR3 reads CSAIERQGLGGTQYF. The CDR3 bases are TGCAGTGCTATCGAGCGACAGGGCTTAGGGGGTACGCAGTATTTT.